Each of the 31 T cell receptor beta chains below was sequenced from the same sample in a study of shared clonotypes between healthy human individuals. Naive CD8 cells lacked CD45RO, underwent positive selection for CCR7 and left out terminally differentiated effector memory CD45RA+ cells. The method was immunoSEQ multiplex PCR; TCRdb's version includes in-frame clones alone and lacks a portion of them. Counted here are hundreds of thousands of clones, approximately 92% occurring once; the ten biggest clones make up less than 25%. Source material: naive CD8+ T cells sorted from blood. The receptors here all came from a man aged 25-45 years in good health.

The chain has TRBV27 and TRBJ1-1, with 7 bases that match TRBD1. The CDR3 is 14 residues long. The germline V gene encodes CDR1 MNHEY and CDR2 SMNVEV (reference sequence). Trimming removed 8 bases from V and 0 bases from J; junction bases left unmatched: 6. Written as DNA, the CDR3 is TGTGCCAGCCAAGACAGGGCCTTGAACACTGAAGCTTTCTTT. Protein: CASQDRALNTEAFF.

This rearrangement joins TRBV2 to TRBJ2-2; D ambiguous. The germline CDR1 and CDR2 sequences are SNHLY and FYNNEI. V lost 4 bases to trimming and J lost 6 bases, with 12 bases between them. CDR3 size: 14 residues. The CDR3 reads CASSAVGQAGELFF. The DNA of the CDR3 is TGTGCCAGCAGTGCGGTAGGCCAAGCCGGGGAGCTGTTTTTT. Supplemented by reference TRBV2 and TRBJ2-2, the full variable domain reads EPEVTQTPSHQVTQMGQEVILRCVPISNHLYFYWYRQILGQKVEFLVSFYNNEISEKSEIFDDQFSVERPDGSNFTLKIRSTKLEDSAMYFCASSAVGQAGELFFGEGSRLTVL.

The chain joins TRBV27 to TRBJ1-5; weak D call: TRBD1 (5 bases). The CDR3 sequence is 13 residues long. The germline gives CDR1 MNHEY, CDR2 SMNVEV (reference sequence). V lost 4 bases to trimming and J lost 5 bases, with 9 bases between them. CDR3 amino acids: CASSSGHYQPQHF. The CDR3 region has the DNA TGTGCCAGCAGTTCCGGACACTATCAGCCCCAGCATTTT.

This chain connects TRBV7-6 to TRBJ2-7, with unresolved D. There are 17 residues in the CDR3. Between the trimmed V and J ends, which lost 1 base and 5 bases, there was a span of 21 bases. Germline-derived CDR1 and CDR2 are SGHVS and FNYEAQ. The CDR3 spells CASSLGALGFAPHEQYF. Written as DNA, the CDR3 is TGTGCCAGCAGCTTAGGGGCCCTGGGATTCGCCCCCCACGAGCAGTACTTC.

The genes are TRBV10-3 and TRBJ1-2; TRBD1 is a possible D gene (6 bases). This CDR3 contains 14 residues. Trimming left V 10 bases short and J 4 bases short, with 19 bases between. The germline gives CDR1 ENHRY, CDR2 SYGVKD. CDR3 nucleotide sequence: TGTGCCACCACTAAGGGGGACATGGCCTATGGCTACACCTTC. Translated, it gives CATTKGDMAYGYTF.

The rearrangement joins TRBV5-1 to TRBJ1-1; TRBD1 aligns across 11 bases. Trimming took 4 bases from V and 6 from J; bases not matched to a gene: 11. The CDR3 covers 16 residues. Germline values: CDR1 SGHRS, CDR2 YFSETQ. CDR3 residues: CASSTGTGGFLAEAFF. For the CDR3, the DNA is TGCGCCAGCAGCACCGGGACAGGGGGTTTTCTCGCTGAAGCTTTCTTT.

The chain couples TRBV30 to TRBJ1-5, with unresolved D. Looked up from germline, CDR1 is GTSNPN and CDR2 is SVGIG (reference sequence). This CDR3 has 14 residues. Deletions cut 4 bases from V and 6 bases from J, with 16 bases between. The CDR3 protein is CAWTPGLTGQPQHF. As DNA, the CDR3 is TGTGCCTGGACTCCCGGACTGACGGGTCAGCCCCAGCATTTT.

The V gene is TRBV7-9, the J gene TRBJ2-7; 7 bases fit TRBD1. The germline gives CDR1 SEHNR, CDR2 FQNEAQ (reference sequence). The CDR3 has 14 amino acids. The ends lost 5 bases at V and 5 bases at J; junction bases unmatched: 9. CDR3 bases: TGTGCCAGCAGCCCTCGACAGGGACCGGACGAGCAGTACTTC. It specifies CASSPRQGPDEQYF.

The rearrangement joins TRBV10-2 to TRBJ2-7; perhaps TRBD1 as D (8 bases). Between the trimmed V and J ends, which lost 6 bases and 2 bases, there was a span of 17 bases. There are 15 residues in the CDR3. Germline V gene lookup returns CDR1 WSHSY and CDR2 SAAADI. CDR3 residues: CASRTWGGQAYEQYF. CDR3 DNA sequence: TGCGCCAGCAGGACTTGGGGGGGACAGGCCTACGAGCAGTACTTC.

This clone was seen only once. The genes are TRBV15 and TRBJ2-2; D is ambiguous. Germline V CDR1 and CDR2: LNHNV, YYDKDF (reference sequence). The CDR3 loop spans 12 amino acids. Trimming left V 1 base short and J 9 bases short, with 6 bases between. The CDR3 DNA reads as TGTGCCACCAGCAGAGGTCCCCGGGAGCTGTTTTTT. Protein: CATSRGPRELFF.

This chain connects TRBV6-6 to TRBJ2-7, with D tentatively TRBD2 (6 bases). V lost 4 bases and J 6 bases, leaving 10 bases between the germline ends. This CDR3 has 12 residues. CDR1 MNHNY and CDR2 SVGAGI come from the germline V gene (reference sequence). The CDR3 reads CASSWGDSEQYF. The CDR3 coding sequence is TGTGCCAGCAGTTGGGGGGATAGCGAGCAGTACTTC.

The chain joins TRBV28 to TRBJ1-5, with a tentative D call TRBD1 (6 bases). Germline-derived CDR1 and CDR2 are MDHEN and SYDVKM. The CDR3 length is 15 residues. Between the trimmed V and J ends, which lost 2 bases and 3 bases, there was a span of 11 bases. The chain's CDR3 is CASSLRGAYNQPQHF. In nucleotides, the CDR3 is TGTGCCAGCAGTTTAAGGGGGGCCTACAATCAGCCCCAGCATTTT.

The V and J genes are TRBV7-6 and TRBJ1-1, with D unresolved. CDR3 length equals 13 residues. V shed 1 base and J shed 6 bases, with 9 bases lying between them. The germline CDR1 and CDR2 sequences are SGHVS and FNYEAQ. CDR3 protein: CASSLEAGAEAFF. Here the CDR3 DNA reads TGTGCCAGCAGCTTAGAGGCCGGGGCTGAAGCTTTCTTT. Using reference TRBV7-6 and TRBJ1-1 for the parts outside the CDR3, the full variable domain is GAGVSQSPRYKVTKRGQDVALRCDPISGHVSLYWYRQALGQGPEFLTYFNYEAQQDKSGLPNDRFSAERPEGSISTLTIQRTEQRDSAMYRCASSLEAGAEAFFGQGTRLTVV.

The J gene is TRBJ2-1, the V gene TRBV21-1. TRBV21-1 is assigned pseudogene status. The CDR3 length is 16 residues. CDR3 region: CASRTRAEVFWDEQFF. The CDR3 DNA sequence: TGTGCCAGCAGGACACGGGCCGAGGTATTTTGGGATGAGCAGTTCTTC.

This chain links TRBV2 with TRBJ2-1, with D tentatively TRBD1 or TRBD2 (5 bases each). The CDR3 runs 15 residues. Trimming took 7 bases from V and 2 from J, leaving 15 bases between them. Germline lookup yields CDR1 SNHLY and CDR2 FYNNEI. DNA of the CDR3: TGTGCCAGCACCGAGGGGCTGACTACCTACAATGAGCAGTTCTTC. Protein sequence: CASTEGLTTYNEQFF.

For this clone: Other DNA sequences in this sample translate to the same CDR3. The chain couples TRBV14 to TRBJ2-2; TRBD1 might be the D (5 bases). Trimming took off 4 bases at V and 3 bases at J, with 18 bases between the two ends. From germline, CDR1 is SGHDN and CDR2 FVKESK. The CDR3 is 17 residues long. CDR3 DNA: TGTGCCAGCAGCCCGCGCAATAGGGGCAGGGACACCGGGGAGCTGTTTTTT. This sequence encodes CASSPRNRGRDTGELFF.

About this clone: The same CDR3 also results from other DNA sequences found in this sample. The chain joins TRBV29-1 to TRBJ2-7, with D hard to call. Trimming removed 4 bases at V and 3 bases at J, with 4 bases between. CDR3 length: 10 amino acids. Per the germline V gene, CDR1 is SQVTM and CDR2 is ANQGSEA. In DNA form, the CDR3 reads TGCAGCGTTGCCGACTACGAGCAGTACTTC. Amino acid sequence: CSVADYEQYF.

This clone has only one observation. This CDR3 reads CASSYGSGEQYF. CDR3 nucleotide sequence: TGTGCCAGCAGTTATGGGTCAGGCGAGCAGTACTTC. The chain carries TRBV6-6 and TRBJ2-7; D is ambiguous. V lost 3 bases, J lost 6 bases, and 9 bases lay in between. CDR1 MNHNY and CDR2 SVGAGI come from the germline V gene (reference sequence). This CDR3 comprises 12 residues.

The V and J genes are TRBV7-6 and TRBJ2-7, with 7 bases fitting TRBD2. The CDR3 sequence is 17 residues long. CDR1 and CDR2 (germline): SGHVS, FNYEAQ. J lost 2 bases, V lost 2 bases, and 12 bases had no gene match. Written as DNA, the CDR3 is TGTGCCAGCAGCTTATCGCTCCCTGGCGGGAGAACCTACGAGCAGTACTTC. Residues: CASSLSLPGGRTYEQYF.

This clone showed up just once. V and J are TRBV28 and TRBJ1-2, with TRBD1 as a possible D gene (5 bases). CDR1 is MDHEN, CDR2 SYDVKM, per germline. The length of the CDR3 is 14 residues. V gave up 5 bases and J gave up 0 bases, with 10 bases separating them. The CDR3 reads CASSGGTSNYGYTF. The CDR3 DNA reads as TGTGCCAGCAGTGGCGGGACTTCTAACTATGGCTACACCTTC.

The genes are TRBV4-3 and TRBJ2-7; TRBD1 matches 7 bases. CDR3 length equals 15 residues. Germline CDR1 is LGHNA and CDR2 is YSLEER. Unmatched junction bases numbered 8, after V lost 1 base and J lost 5 bases. The CDR3 protein is CASSQGATGYHEQYF. CDR3 nucleotide sequence: TGCGCCAGCAGCCAAGGCGCGACAGGGTACCACGAGCAGTACTTC.

This chain connects TRBV28 to TRBJ2-7, with TRBD1 matching over 7 bases. V was clipped by 3 bases and J by 3 bases; unmatched bases: 5. This CDR3 is 14 amino acids long. Germline values: CDR1 MDHEN, CDR2 SYDVKM. The CDR3 reads CASSFPTGSYEQYF. The CDR3 DNA sequence: TGTGCCAGCAGTTTCCCGACAGGGAGCTACGAGCAGTACTTC.

This chain joins TRBV30 and TRBJ2-7, with unresolved D. Germline assignment: CDR1 GTSNPN and CDR2 SVGIG (reference sequence). The CDR3 extends over 13 amino acids. V dropped 4 bases and J dropped 2 bases, with 12 bases sitting between them. The CDR3: CAWKGITTYEQYF. The CDR3 DNA sequence: TGTGCCTGGAAAGGGATAACAACCTACGAGCAGTACTTC.

The chain uses TRBV29-1 and TRBJ2-7; possible D gene TRBD1, 7 bases. V was shortened by 2 bases and J by 1 base, with 18 bases between the two germline ends. Germline loops: CDR1 SQVTM, CDR2 ANQGSEA. This CDR3 has 16 residues. The CDR3 sequence: CSVEISGGWPSYEQYF. The CDR3 DNA sequence: TGCAGCGTTGAAATATCAGGGGGGTGGCCTTCCTACGAGCAGTACTTC.

For this clone: Other DNA sequences of this sample code for an identical CDR3. The chain carries TRBV5-1 and TRBJ2-1, with D perhaps matching TRBD1 (5 bases). Germline CDR1 is SGHRS and CDR2 is YFSETQ. The V gene lost 2 bases and the J gene lost 0 bases, with 6 bases spanning the gap. The CDR3 has 14 residues. CDR3 amino acids: CASSLDSSYNEQFF. CDR3 nucleotides: TGCGCCAGCAGCTTAGACAGCTCCTACAATGAGCAGTTCTTC.

This clone was seen a few times. The rearrangement links TRBV30 to TRBJ2-3; tentative D call: TRBD1 (5 bases). CDR3 size: 14 residues. The germline CDR1 and CDR2 sequences are GTSNPN and SVGIG (reference sequence). V was clipped by 3 bases and J by 0 bases, with 10 bases between them. The CDR3 bases are TGTGCCTGGAGCGACAGTTCTAGCACAGATACGCAGTATTTT. Translating it yields CAWSDSSSTDTQYF.

Concerning this clone: One junction end disagrees with the germline gene, perhaps due to a read error. The V call is TRBV10-3, the J call TRBJ1-2; no clear D gene. Germline V lookup: CDR1 ENHRY, CDR2 SYGVKD. This CDR3 region has 13 residues. The CDR3 here is CAISEKVNYGYTF. CDR3 DNA sequence: TGTGCCATTAGTGAGAAAGTAAACTATGGCTACACCTTC.

This clone was detected only a few times. The V gene is TRBV28, the J gene TRBJ2-1; D remains unclear. The CDR3 spans 11 residues. Deletions cut 10 bases from V and 8 bases from J, with 12 bases between. Looked up from germline, CDR1 is MDHEN and CDR2 is SYDVKM. CDR3 nucleotide sequence: TGTGCCACCTCAACCGTCTATGAGCAGTTCTTC. Translation: CATSTVYEQFF.

CDR3 region: CASIHRRYGYTF. The CDR3 DNA reads as TGTGCCAGCATCCATAGAAGATATGGCTACACCTTC. The rearrangement links TRBV27 to TRBJ1-2; D is unclear. The CDR3 length is 12 residues. Between the trimmed V and J ends, which lost 7 bases and 5 bases, there was a span of 11 bases. Germline assignment: CDR1 MNHEY and CDR2 SMNVEV (reference sequence).

The rearrangement links TRBV7-8 to TRBJ2-1; D may be TRBD1 or TRBD2 (7 bases each). CDR1 is SGHVS and CDR2 is FQNEAQ in the germline V gene. Trimming removed 5 bases at V and 9 bases at J, with 20 bases between. The CDR3 loop spans 15 amino acids. The CDR3 region is CASSNTGEGSIEQFF. As DNA, the CDR3 is TGTGCCAGCAGCAACACAGGGGAGGGGTCCATTGAGCAGTTCTTC.

The V gene is TRBV28, the J gene TRBJ1-1; 8 bases match TRBD1. With V trimmed by 5 bases and J by 0 bases, 2 bases remained unmatched. CDR1 MDHEN and CDR2 SYDVKM come from the germline V gene. The CDR3 contains 14 residues. The chain's CDR3 is CASSDRGLNTEAFF. DNA of the CDR3: TGTGCCAGCAGTGACAGGGGCCTGAACACTGAAGCTTTCTTT. Full variable domain (missing parts from reference TRBV28 and TRBJ1-1): DVKVTQSSRYLVKRTGEKVFLECVQDMDHENMFWYRQDPGLGLRLIYFSYDVKMKEKGDIPEGYSVSREKKERFSLILESASTNQTSMYLCASSDRGLNTEAFFGQGTRLTVV.